The T cell receptor (beta chain) under discussion was sequenced for a study of type 1 regulatory T cells. About the research overall: T-allo10 is a Tr1-enriched, alloantigen-specific CD4 T cell product made in vitro. Study results and caveats: Compared with non-Tr1 cells, Tr1 cells showed a narrower TCR repertoire.

This clonotype was found a few times. Its antigen remains unknown. TCRdb fed the reads into MiXCR, producing one record per CDR3 protein. The table includes 40,000 to 50,000 distinct CDR3 sequences, less than 15% detected once. In germline, CDR1 is SEHNR, CDR2 FQNEAQ (reference sequence). V dropped 1 base and J dropped 10; count of bases not matched to a gene: 3. This CDR3 spans 13 amino acids. Sequencing was done on a sample of cultured non-Tr1 T cells, either the whole culture or a sorted T cell fraction (not recorded which). The chain links TRBV7-9 to TRBJ2-1, with 8 nucleotides matching TRBD2. The clonotype comes from a human donor in good health. CDR3 region: CASSLVLAEEQFF. CDR3 in DNA: TGTGCCAGCAGCTTAGTACTAGCGGAAGAGCAGTTCTTC.